Below, 3 T cell receptor beta chains from the same sample are listed, as sequenced in a study of spatial heterogeneity in lung cancer. Study outcomes and limitations: Within tumors, counts of expanded alpha and beta TCRs tracked tumor mutation counts.

Which antigens these TCRs recognize remains unknown. TCRdb re-analysed the 5' RACE reads in MiXCR, keeping a single row per CDR3 protein. The sample shows 9,900 or so distinct CDR3 sequences, about 12% of them seen only once. Specified time point: sample taken at primary tumor resection. Sequenced material: lung tumor tissue, taken at surgery. All receptors come from a male donor with early-stage non-small cell lung cancer.

Ten or more counts support this clonotype. This beta chain is a stray read from a library made for alpha chains; its abundance is not meaningful. The chain combines TRBV6-1 with TRBJ2-7; 7 bases match TRBD2. The CDR3 spans 13 residues. The V gene's germline CDR1 is MNHNS and CDR2 SASEGT. The V gene end was trimmed by 10 bases and the J gene end by 6 bases; junction bases not matched to a gene: 12. CDR3 loop: CAIAQTSSAEQYF. For the CDR3, the DNA is TGTGCCATCGCTCAGACTAGCTCGGCCGAGCAGTACTTC.

This clonotype showed up many times. This beta chain appears as a stray read in a library generated for alpha chains; its size is not informative. V and J are TRBV29-1 and TRBJ2-1; 8 positions match TRBD2. In germline, CDR1 is SQVTM, CDR2 ANQGSEA. J lost 7 bases, V lost 5 bases, and 4 bases had no gene match. The CDR3 runs 12 residues. Here the CDR3 reads CSVSGGPNEQFF. DNA for the CDR3: TGCAGCGTTTCGGGAGGGCCGAATGAGCAGTTCTTC.

The sample holds many counts of this clonotype. Because this beta chain is a stray read in a library intended to capture alpha chains, its abundance should not be given much weight. The J gene is TRBJ2-2, the V gene TRBV6-2 or TRBV6-3; D uncertain. Germline CDR1 MNHEY, CDR2 SVGEGT. The ends were cut back, 6 bases at V and 4 bases at J, with 18 bases in the middle. The length of the CDR3 is 16 residues. CDR3 sequence reads: CASSQAFLRPTGELFF. The CDR3 bases are TGTGCCAGCAGCCAGGCGTTCCTTCGCCCCACCGGGGAGCTGTTTTTT.